This TCR beta chain was captured by sequencing in a study of blood T cells in healthy people across ages (dated by TCRdb to the mid-2010s). A note on the overall study: Template switching captured roughly one uniquely barcoded TCR beta cDNA molecule per two T cells in model experiments. To avoid experimental bias, donors of different ages were distributed randomly across sequencing lanes. Four age groups were formed from the donors: young (average around 15 years), middle-aged (approximately 39), aged (62) and long-lived (about 80). The study analyzed two additional independent replicas of 1 million unique cDNA reads from the same blood draw for two donors, one aged 18 to 29 and one aged 80 or older. Using deep sequencing normalized with unique cDNA molecular identifiers, the study measured how TCR beta repertoire diversity changes with age. Study-level results and caveats: A strong correlation was found between observed TCR beta diversity and the percentage of naive T cells measured by flow cytometry. Donor CMV infection status was unknown, potentially confounding age-related changes in expanded clonotypes. Because profiling used bulk unsorted PBMCs, naive and antigen-experienced compartments could not be compared conclusively. Total diversity estimates from one million sequenced T cells were considered lower bounds and underestimates. Compared with the aged group, the long-lived group had more naive CD4+ T cells, fewer expanded clones and increased TCR diversity, a pattern suggesting age selection. As age increased, observed TCR beta diversity per million T cells dropped in a roughly linear way, and a significant reduction was already evident by age 40.

The method was 5' RACE. The sequencing machine was an Illumina HiSeq 2500. The second PCR ran for about 7 to 11 cycles and used a J-beta primer mix along with a sample-barcoded 5' primer. Each TCR beta cDNA molecule received a unique molecular identifier from a template-switch 5' adaptor carrying 12 random nucleotides. At least 2.5 million CDR3-containing paired-end reads were obtained from each sample. First-strand cDNA was synthesized from all RNA with the Mint cDNA synthesis kit, primed by a TRBC-specific oligonucleotide. All cDNA was treated with uracil-DNA glycosylase and then went through a first 18-cycle PCR with the universal primers M1SS and BC2_uni_R. Turning to the authors' computational methods: Each sample was normalized by randomly selecting 1 million high-quality reads, each carrying a distinct molecular identifier. Reads sharing molecular identifiers were discarded rather than binned into consensus sequences. MiTCR, with a Q25 quality threshold and the strictest error-elimination algorithm, was used for CDR3 identification, clonotype clustering and error correction. A nonparametric unseen species model with Euler transformation was used to estimate a lower bound on total TCR beta diversity. In-frame beta chains were kept once TCRdb had trimmed the public reads at Q25 with fastp and called clones with MiXCR. CDR3 protein duplicates are merged, each entry listing the most common genes and DNA. It is TCRdb's table, rather than the study itself, that gives the V and J calls and clone size. For this sample the table gives about 680,000 distinct CDR3 sequences, of which roughly 50% were detected only once. The biggest ten clones account for around a third of the sample.

Systemically healthy Caucasian individuals from Russia, 39 in total and aged roughly 6 to 90 years, were included as donors. Each donor gave around 9.5 milliliters of peripheral blood, collected into EDTA-treated Vacutainer tubes. PBMCs were isolated by Ficoll-Paque density-gradient centrifugation, with at least 7 million obtained per sample. Trizol reagent was used to extract total RNA from the PBMCs, yielding at least 6 micrograms per sample. Naive CD45RAhigh/CD27high T cell percentages were measured by flow cytometry on a PBMC aliquot from every donor. With respect to this clonotype: What antigen it recognizes has not been identified. Per-base quality was not reported, and no clone a single base away is much larger than it.

The CDR3 runs 15 residues from the cysteine to the phenylalanine. Only CDR3 DNA remains: 45 bases, in frame from the first base. The germline V end is reduced by 5 bases and the J end by 3 bases; junction bases left unmatched: 6. CDR1 and CDR2, looked up from the germline V gene, are SGHTA and FQGNSA. The sequence derives from a woman aged 55 to 70 in good health. Specimen: blood. Rearrangement joined TRBV7-2 to TRBJ2-3; 9 bases in between match TRBD1. Read as DNA, the sequence is TGTGCCAGCAGCACCGGACAGGGGTGGACAGATACGCAGTATTTT. It is translated as CASSTGQGWTDTQYF.